The present entry profiles one T cell receptor beta chain with its context. The antigen is not known. The entry originates in a study of vaccination and CD4 T cells after COVID-19. The sample's treatment: roughly 10-day PBMC culture with coronavirus spike peptide pools or control peptides (ViraFEST assay). Sequenced with the Oncomine TCR Beta short-read assay was DNA taken from cultured CD4+ T cells. In TCRdb, the PCR reads were re-called with MiXCR into one record per CDR3 protein. The sample contains 15,000 to 25,000 distinct CDR3 sequences, roughly half of which appear only once. This CDR3 spans 13 amino acids. From germline, CDR1 is MNHNS and CDR2 SASEGT. Trimming took 6 bases from V and 4 from J, leaving 12 bases between them.

Sequencing used CD4+ T cells from blood, cultured in vitro, obtained after SARS-CoV-2 vaccination. This chain connects TRBV6-1 to TRBJ1-1; D ambiguous. The sequence came from a human donor who had recovered from COVID-19. The CDR3 reads CASSLEESTEAFF. The CDR3 nucleotides read TGTGCCAGCAGCCTAGAAGAGAGCACTGAAGCTTTCTTT.